This T cell receptor beta chain comes out of a study of OX40 agonist ivuxolimab in advanced cancers. Study summary: Patients were infused with ivuxolimab every 2 weeks at 0.01 to 10 mg/kg.

The V and J ends lost 1 base and 6 bases respectively, with 18 bases between them. CDR1 and CDR2 (germline): PRHDT, FYEKMQ (reference sequence). This CDR3 has 16 amino acids. A word on this clone: Its antigen remains unidentified.

Clones were read by immunoSEQ multiplex PCR, and TCRdb kept only the in-frame ones, dropping some. The repertoire holds 55,000 to 70,000 clones, with approximately 85% as singletons. General study points: With doses of 0.1 to 3.0 mg/kg, CD4+ and CD8+ blood T cells had undergone clonal expansion by week 6.

The chain uses TRBV13 and TRBJ1-1, with D maybe TRBD1 (5 bases). This TCR was sampled from an adult with an advanced solid tumor such as melanoma, head and neck, liver or kidney cancer. Sequences were derived from CD4+ or CD8+ T cells sorted from blood, sampled in a trial of the OX40 agonist ivuxolimab. CDR3 nucleotides: TGTGCCAGCAGCTTAGTGGCAGGGTTAGACTTGGCTGAAGCTTTCTTT. It is translated as CASSLVAGLDLAEAFF.